This T cell receptor beta chain originates from a study of early T cells in non-severe SARS-CoV-2 infection. Study findings and constraints: Private and CD4 specificities were missed by VDJdb matching, which favored anti-spike CD8 responses.

About this clonotype itself: What it recognizes is unknown.

J was trimmed by 5 bases and V by 5 bases; bases with no gene match: 5. CDR3 size: 15 residues. The germline V gene encodes CDR1 SSHAT and CDR2 FNYEAQ (reference sequence). The TCR library protocol attached unique molecular identifiers to the individual cDNA molecules. TCRdb re-analysed the 5' RACE reads in MiXCR, keeping a single row per CDR3 protein. There are 90,000 to 120,000 distinct CDR3 sequences in the sample; 11% occur only once, and roughly 7.5% lies in the top ten. V gene TRBV7-7 combines with J gene TRBJ2-1, with 11 bases that match TRBD2. The sequencing sample was made of whole blood. The sequence derives from an adult who was a healthcare worker with PCR-confirmed SARS-CoV-2 infection or an uninfected control (not recorded which). CDR3 sequence reads: CASSGGLAVNNEQFF. The CDR3 bases are TGTGCCAGCAGCGGGGGACTAGCGGTAAACAATGAGCAGTTCTTC.